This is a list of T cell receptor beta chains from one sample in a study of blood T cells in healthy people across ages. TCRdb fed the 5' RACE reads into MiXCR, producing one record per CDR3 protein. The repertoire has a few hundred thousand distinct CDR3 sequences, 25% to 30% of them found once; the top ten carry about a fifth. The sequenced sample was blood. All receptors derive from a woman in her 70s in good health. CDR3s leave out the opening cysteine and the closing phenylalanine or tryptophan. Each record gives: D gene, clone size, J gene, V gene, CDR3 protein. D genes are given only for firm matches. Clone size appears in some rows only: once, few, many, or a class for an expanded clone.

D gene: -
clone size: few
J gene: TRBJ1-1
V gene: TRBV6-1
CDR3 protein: ASISRDTLSNTEAF

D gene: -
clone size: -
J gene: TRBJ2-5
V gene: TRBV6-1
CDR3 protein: ASSEAVREYQETQY

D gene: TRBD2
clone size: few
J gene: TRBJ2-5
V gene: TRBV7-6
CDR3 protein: ASSFNPPPLAGGRETQY

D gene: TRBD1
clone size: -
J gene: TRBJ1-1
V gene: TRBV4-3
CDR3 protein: ASSQELTTGTGRTEAF

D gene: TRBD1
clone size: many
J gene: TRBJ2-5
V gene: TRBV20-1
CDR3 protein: SAKTGGGETQY

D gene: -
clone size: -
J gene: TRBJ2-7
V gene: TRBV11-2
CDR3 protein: ASSDGRRTYEQY

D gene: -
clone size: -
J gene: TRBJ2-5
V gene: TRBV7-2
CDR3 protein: ASSTATVQETQY

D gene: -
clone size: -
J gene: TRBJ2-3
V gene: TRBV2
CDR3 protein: ASSDVTDTQY

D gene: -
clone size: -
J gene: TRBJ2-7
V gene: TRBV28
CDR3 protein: ASRHDHKPYEQY

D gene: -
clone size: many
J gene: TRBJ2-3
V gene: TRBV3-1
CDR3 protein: ASSQSDTQY

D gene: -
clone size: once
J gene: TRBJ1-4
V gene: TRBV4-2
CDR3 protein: ASSQVIQGTNEKLF

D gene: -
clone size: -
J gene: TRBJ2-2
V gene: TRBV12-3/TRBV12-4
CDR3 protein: ASSLRVLAGELF

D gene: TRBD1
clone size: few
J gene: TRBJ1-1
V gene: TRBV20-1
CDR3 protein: SARDSRRTGGKNTEAF

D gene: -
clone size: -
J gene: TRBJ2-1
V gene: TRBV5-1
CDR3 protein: ASSLDREQF

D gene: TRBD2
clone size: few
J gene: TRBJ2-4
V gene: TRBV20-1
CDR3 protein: SARDVIAGAKNIQY

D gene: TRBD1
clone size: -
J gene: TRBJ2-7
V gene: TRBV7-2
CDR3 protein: ASSFPQGARSSYEQY

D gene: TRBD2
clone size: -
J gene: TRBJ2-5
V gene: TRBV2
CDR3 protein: ASSATLGGETQY

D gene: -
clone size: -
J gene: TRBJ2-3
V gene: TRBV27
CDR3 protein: ASSLSPGILGGTDTQY

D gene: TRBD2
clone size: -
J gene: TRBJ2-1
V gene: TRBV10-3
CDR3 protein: AISDRSGGSGNEQF

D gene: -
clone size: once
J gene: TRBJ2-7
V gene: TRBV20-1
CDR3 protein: SAIWRALSYEQY

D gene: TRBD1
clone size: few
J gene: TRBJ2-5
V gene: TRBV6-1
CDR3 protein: ASSGQVETQY

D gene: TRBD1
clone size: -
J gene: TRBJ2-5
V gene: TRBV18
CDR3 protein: ASSPTGQGGREQY

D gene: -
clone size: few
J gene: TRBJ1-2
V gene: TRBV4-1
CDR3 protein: ASSRDPGPGGYGYT

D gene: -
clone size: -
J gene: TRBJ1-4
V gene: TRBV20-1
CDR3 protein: SAPQAADINEKLF

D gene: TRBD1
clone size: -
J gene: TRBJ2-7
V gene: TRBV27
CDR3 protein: ASSLRGGVSSYEQY

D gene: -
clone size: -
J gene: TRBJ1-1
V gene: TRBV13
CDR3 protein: ASSPPLVTEAF

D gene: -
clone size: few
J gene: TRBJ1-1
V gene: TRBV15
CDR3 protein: ATSRDQPPEAF

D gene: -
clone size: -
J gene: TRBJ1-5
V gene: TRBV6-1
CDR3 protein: ASSRQPNSNQPQH

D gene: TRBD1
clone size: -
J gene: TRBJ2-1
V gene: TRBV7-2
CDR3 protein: ASTRDSSYNEQF

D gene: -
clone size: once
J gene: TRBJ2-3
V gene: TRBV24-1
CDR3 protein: ATSDKTVFGDTQY

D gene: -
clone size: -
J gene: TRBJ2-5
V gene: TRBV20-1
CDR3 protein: SAARNPAETQY

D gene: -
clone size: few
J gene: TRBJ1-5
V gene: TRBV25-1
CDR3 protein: ASIPGVGRPQH

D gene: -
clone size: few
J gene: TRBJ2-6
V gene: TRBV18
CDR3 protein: ASSPPNSGADVLT

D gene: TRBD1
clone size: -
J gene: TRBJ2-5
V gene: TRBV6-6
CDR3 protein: ASSRGSTGGRETQY

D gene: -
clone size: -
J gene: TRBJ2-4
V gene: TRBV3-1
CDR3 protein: ASSQWGAKNIQY

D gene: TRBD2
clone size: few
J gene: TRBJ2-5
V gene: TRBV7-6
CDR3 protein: ASSLAASGTVTQETQY

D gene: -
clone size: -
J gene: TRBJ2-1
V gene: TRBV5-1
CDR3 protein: ASSLGVSIYNEQF

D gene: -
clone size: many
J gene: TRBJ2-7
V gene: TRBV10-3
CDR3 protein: AISEQGPYEQY

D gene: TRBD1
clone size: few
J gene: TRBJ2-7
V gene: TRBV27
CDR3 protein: ASSLDRVFREQY

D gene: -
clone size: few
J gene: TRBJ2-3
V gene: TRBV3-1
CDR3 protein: ASSQCRPALSTDTQY